This TCR beta chain was documented in a study of blood T cell repertoires in COVID-19. Across the study: Nucleic acid was either cDNA or gDNA, and it came from T cells, B-cell-depleted T cells, or PBMCs.

Participants were aged about 18 to 90 years, lived in 24 US areas, and enrolled virtually. Each participant's cohort was designated according to participant-reported clinical history. V lost 10 bases, J lost 7 bases, and 7 bases stayed unmatched. Germline V CDR1 and CDR2: ENHRY, SYGVKD. This CDR3 spans 12 amino acids. Sequenced by immunoSEQ multiplex PCR; TCRdb stores in-frame clones only, minus some. The data contain approximately 150,000 clones, more than 65% of them singletons. The sample comprised PBMCs or T cells enriched from blood (not recorded which). The clonotype originates from a middle-aged woman with acute COVID-19. The rearrangement links TRBV10-3 to TRBJ1-2; 9 bases fit TRBD1. This chain's CDR3 is CATTDRGGGYTF. In nucleotides, the CDR3 is TGTGCCACAACTGACAGGGGGGGTGGCTACACCTTC.